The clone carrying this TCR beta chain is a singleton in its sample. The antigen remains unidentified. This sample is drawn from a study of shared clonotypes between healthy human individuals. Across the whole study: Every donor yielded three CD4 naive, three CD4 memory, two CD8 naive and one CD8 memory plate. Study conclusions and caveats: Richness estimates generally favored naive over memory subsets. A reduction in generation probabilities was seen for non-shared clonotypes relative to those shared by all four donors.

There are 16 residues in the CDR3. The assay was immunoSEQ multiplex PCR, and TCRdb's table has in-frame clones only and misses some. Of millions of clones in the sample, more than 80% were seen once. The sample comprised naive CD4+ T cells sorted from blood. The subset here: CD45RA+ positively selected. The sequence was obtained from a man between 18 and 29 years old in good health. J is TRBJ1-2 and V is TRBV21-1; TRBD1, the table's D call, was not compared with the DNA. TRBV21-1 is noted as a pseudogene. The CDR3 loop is CASPNYNRGEGSGYTF. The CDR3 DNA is TGTGCCAGCCCCAACTATAACAGGGGAGAGGGGTCCGGCTACACCTTC.